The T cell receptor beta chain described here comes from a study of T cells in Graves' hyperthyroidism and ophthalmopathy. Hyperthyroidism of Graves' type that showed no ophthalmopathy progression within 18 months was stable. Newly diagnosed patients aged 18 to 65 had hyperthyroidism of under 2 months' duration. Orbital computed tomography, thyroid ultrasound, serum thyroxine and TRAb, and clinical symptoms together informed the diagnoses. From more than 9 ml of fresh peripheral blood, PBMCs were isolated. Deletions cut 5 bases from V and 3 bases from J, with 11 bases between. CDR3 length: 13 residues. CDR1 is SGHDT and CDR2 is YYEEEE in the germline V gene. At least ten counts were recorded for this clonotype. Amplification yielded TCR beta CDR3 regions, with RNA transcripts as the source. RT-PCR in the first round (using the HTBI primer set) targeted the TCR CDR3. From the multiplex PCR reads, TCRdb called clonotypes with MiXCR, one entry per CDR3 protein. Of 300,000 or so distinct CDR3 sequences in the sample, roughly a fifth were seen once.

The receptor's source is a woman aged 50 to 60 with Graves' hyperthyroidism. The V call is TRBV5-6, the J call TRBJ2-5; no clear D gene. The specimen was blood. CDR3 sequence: CASSRLVEETQYF. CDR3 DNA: TGTGCCAGCAGTAGGCTAGTGGAAGAGACCCAGTACTTC.